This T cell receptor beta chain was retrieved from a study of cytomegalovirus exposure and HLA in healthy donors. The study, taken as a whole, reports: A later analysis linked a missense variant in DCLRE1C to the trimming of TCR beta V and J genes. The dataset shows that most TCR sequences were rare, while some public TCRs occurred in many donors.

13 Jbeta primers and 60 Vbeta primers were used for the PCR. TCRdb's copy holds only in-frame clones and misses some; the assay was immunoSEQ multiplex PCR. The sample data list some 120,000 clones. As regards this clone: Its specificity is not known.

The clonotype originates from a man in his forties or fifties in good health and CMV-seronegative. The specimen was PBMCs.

As DNA, the CDR3 is TGTGCCAGCAGCCAAGCGGTCGGGGAGCTGTTTTTT. Amino acid sequence: CASSQAVGELFF. The chain uses TRBV11-3 and TRBJ2-2; maybe TRBD2 (5 bases). Germline lookup yields CDR1 SGHNT and CDR2 YENEEA. The CDR3 totals 12 residues. Trimming took 5 bases from V and 7 from J, leaving 8 bases between them. Drawing the rest from reference TRBV11-3 and TRBJ2-2, the complete variable domain is EAGVVQSPRYKIIEKKQPVAFWCNPISGHNTLYWYLQNLGQGPELLIRYENEEAVDDSQLPKDRFSAERLKGVDSTLKIQPAELGDSAVYLCASSQAVGELFFGEGSRLTVL.